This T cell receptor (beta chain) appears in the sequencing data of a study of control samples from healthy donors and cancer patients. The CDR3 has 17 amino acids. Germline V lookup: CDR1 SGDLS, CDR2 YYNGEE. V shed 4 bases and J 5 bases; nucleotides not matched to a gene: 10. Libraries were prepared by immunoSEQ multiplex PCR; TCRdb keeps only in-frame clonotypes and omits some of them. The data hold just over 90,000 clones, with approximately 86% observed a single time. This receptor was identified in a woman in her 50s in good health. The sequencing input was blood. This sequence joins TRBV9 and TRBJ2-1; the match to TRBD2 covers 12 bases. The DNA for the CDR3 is TGTGCCAGCAGCCAGACTAGCGGGGGCTCACGAAACAATGAGCAGTTCTTC. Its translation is CASSQTSGGSRNNEQFF.